This T cell receptor beta chain was captured in a study of T cell responses to AZD1222 COVID-19 vaccine. Notes on the study in general: With two AZD1222 doses given, Spike-specific TCR breadth and depth both rose. Researchers took repertoire samples only after the peak T cell response had come. Seropositive status at baseline applied to only six AZD1222 recipients. The study reported that nearly half of spike-specific TCRs target unmutated variant regions.

Comments on this clone: Its antigen remains unknown.

V dropped 4 bases and J dropped 1 base, with 8 bases sitting between them. Germline assignment: CDR1 SGHRS and CDR2 YFSETQ. The CDR3 totals 13 residues. TCRdb's copy holds only in-frame clones and misses some; the assay was immunoSEQ multiplex PCR. The sample contains under 150,000 clones, about 93% of which appear only once. This chain connects TRBV5-1 to TRBJ1-1; no clear D gene. The sequencing used peripheral blood, collected on day 0 of AZD1222 vaccination. This receptor was taken from an adult in good health. This CDR3 is CASSPNKNTEAFF. The CDR3 DNA is TGCGCCAGCAGCCCTAACAAGAACACTGAAGCTTTCTTT.